The clone carrying this TCR beta chain was detected only a few times. Its specificity is not known. TCRdb's table, derived via immunoSEQ multiplex PCR, lists solely in-frame clones and lacks some. The profile shows under 200,000 clones, approximately 80% of them singletons. The data derive from a study of cytomegalovirus exposure and HLA in healthy donors. Study summary: The use of the same platform for the 120 validation repertoires and the 550 to 850 first-cohort repertoires was reported by a later analysis.

V shed 5 bases, J shed 3 bases, and the junction held 2 bases outside the gene matches. This CDR3 has 14 residues. Looked up from germline, CDR1 is MDHEN and CDR2 is SYDVKM. Study-level points and caveats: Most TCR sequences were seen very rarely across donors, but some public TCRs occurred in many. In vitro experiments confirmed that three CMV-associated chains were specific for CMV antigens. Researchers catalogued some 160 TCR beta chains as cytomegalovirus-associated.

This clonotype was sampled from a man aged 18 to 29 in good health and CMV-seropositive. Sequenced: PBMCs. The rearrangement uses TRBV28 and TRBJ1-2, with TRBD1 identical over 11 bases. The CDR3 coding sequence is TGTGCCAGCAGTGGGACAGGGGGACACTATGGCTACACCTTC. This sequence encodes CASSGTGGHYGYTF.